Shown below are 28 T cell receptor beta chains from a single sample sequenced in a study of cytomegalovirus exposure and HLA in healthy donors. PCR used 60 Vbeta primers and 13 Jbeta primers. Using immunoSEQ multiplex PCR, the repertoire was profiled, and TCRdb retains in-frame clones only, with some absent. The data contain approximately 190,000 clones, about 86% of them singletons. Sample: PBMCs. These TCRs come from a man aged 40-55 years in good health and CMV-seropositive.

CDR3 DNA sequence: TGTGCCAGCAGTGAAGCGGGGGCTACTGAAGCTTTCTTT. As protein: CASSEAGATEAFF. The J gene is TRBJ1-1, the V gene TRBV2; D perhaps matches TRBD1 (6 bases). Per germline, CDR1 SNHLY and CDR2 FYNNEI. V lost 0 bases to trimming and J lost 5 bases, with 7 bases between them. The length of the CDR3 is 13 residues. Together with reference TRBV2 and TRBJ1-1, the CDR3 gives the full variable domain: EPEVTQTPSHQVTQMGQEVILRCVPISNHLYFYWYRQILGQKVEFLVSFYNNEISEKSEIFDDQFSVERPDGSNFTLKIRSTKLEDSAMYFCASSEAGATEAFFGQGTRLTVV.

The V and J genes are TRBV29-1 and TRBJ2-1; the match to TRBD2 covers 9 bases. CDR3 length: 14 residues. Germline V gene sequence: CDR1 SQVTM, CDR2 ANQGSEA. V lost 7 bases, J lost 6 bases, and 10 bases stayed unmatched. In DNA form, the CDR3 reads TGCAGCGCCTTCCCCGGGACTAGCAGCAATGAGCAGTTCTTC. Translating gives CSAFPGTSSNEQFF.

In regard to this clone: This sample also contains other DNA sequences that code for the same CDR3. The V and J genes are TRBV10-3 and TRBJ2-5; TRBD1 matches at 9 bases. The length of the CDR3 is 17 residues. The germline V gene encodes CDR1 ENHRY and CDR2 SYGVKD. Trimming removed 4 bases from V and 2 bases from J; junction bases left unmatched: 11. The CDR3 loop reads CAISVSRRDRVQETQYF. CDR3 coding DNA: TGTGCCATCAGTGTGAGCCGGCGGGACAGGGTTCAAGAGACCCAGTACTTC.

The chain combines TRBV5-1 with TRBJ2-7; D might be TRBD1 (6 bases). Germline CDR1 and CDR2: SGHRS and YFSETQ. CDR3 size: 15 residues. Deletions cut 4 bases from V and 2 bases from J, with 16 bases between. The CDR3 DNA sequence: TGCGCCAGCAGCACCGGACAGACTGCAACCTACGAGCAGTACTTC. This codes for CASSTGQTATYEQYF.

The chain has TRBV29-1 and TRBJ1-5; D is uncertain. The V gene's germline CDR1 is SQVTM and CDR2 ANQGSEA. The CDR3 sequence is 15 residues long. Trimming took 1 base from V and 6 from J, leaving 16 bases between them. In nucleotides, the CDR3 is TGCAGCGTTGAAGGGCCACAGTTAGGTGCTCAGCCCCAGCATTTT. The encoded protein is CSVEGPQLGAQPQHF.

CDR3 amino acids: CASLEVGQGVDYGYTF. In DNA form, the CDR3 reads TGTGCCAGCTTAGAGGTGGGACAGGGCGTTGACTATGGCTACACCTTC. The chain carries TRBV7-9 and TRBJ1-2; 9 positions agree with TRBD1. V was clipped by 8 bases and J by 3 bases; unmatched bases: 13. The CDR3 loop spans 16 amino acids. Germline values: CDR1 SEHNR, CDR2 FQNEAQ (reference sequence).

The CDR3 DNA reads as TGTGCCAGCAGTTACATAGCGGGAGGGGTCAATGAGCAGTTCTTC. Its protein is CASSYIAGGVNEQFF. The V and J genes are TRBV6-6 and TRBJ2-1; TRBD2 aligns across 11 bases. This CDR3 contains 15 residues. The junction had 3 bases not matched to a gene; V was cut back by 2 bases and J by 6 bases. Germline values: CDR1 MNHNY, CDR2 SVGAGI (reference sequence).

The chain couples TRBV6-6 to TRBJ1-2; perhaps TRBD1 as D (6 bases). V was clipped by 5 bases and J by 5 bases, with 15 bases between them. The V gene's germline CDR1 is MNHNY and CDR2 SVGAGI (reference sequence). The CDR3 runs to 14 residues. The CDR3 DNA sequence: TGTGCCAGCAGTAAATCACAGGGCATTTATGGCTACACCTTC. It is translated as CASSKSQGIYGYTF.

This clone was detected a few times. This chain joins TRBV28 and TRBJ2-7; D remains unclear. V lost 6 bases and J lost 4, with 19 bases in between. Germline lookup yields CDR1 MDHEN and CDR2 SYDVKM. This CDR3 region has 15 residues. The DNA of the CDR3 is TGTGCCAGCAGCTACCTAGTAGCCGGCGCTTACGAGCAGTACTTC. It specifies CASSYLVAGAYEQYF.

The rearrangement uses TRBV6-5 and TRBJ1-5, with D possibly being TRBD1 (6 bases). V lost 6 bases to trimming and J lost 5 bases, with 14 bases between them. In germline, CDR1 is MNHEY, CDR2 SVGAGI. CDR3 length: 14 residues. The CDR3 nucleotides read TGTGCCAGCAGGCTCAGGACAGCTTATCAGCCCCAGCATTTT. Translating gives CASRLRTAYQPQHF.

This clone was recorded a few times. The chain is built from TRBV5-1 and TRBJ2-3; TRBD1 matches at 9 bases. Germline CDR1 reads SGHRS; CDR2 reads YFSETQ. This CDR3 has 14 residues. The ends lost 4 bases at V and 6 bases at J; junction bases unmatched: 6. CDR3 nucleotide sequence: TGCGCCAGCAGCCTGACAGGGGGTAAGGATACGCAGTATTTT. Translation: CASSLTGGKDTQYF. Combining the CDR3 with reference TRBV5-1 and TRBJ2-3 gives the whole variable domain KAGVTQTPRYLIKTRGQQVTLSCSPISGHRSVSWYQQTPGQGLQFLFEYFSETQRNKGNFPGRFSGRQFSNSRSEMNVSTLELGDSALYLCASSLTGGKDTQYFGPGTRLTVL.

The chain employs TRBV9 and TRBJ2-5, with TRBD1 matching 11 bases. Germline V gene data show CDR1 as SGDLS and CDR2 as YYNGEE. The length of the CDR3 is 16 residues. Trimming removed 0 bases from V and 8 bases from J; junction bases left unmatched: 9. Here the CDR3 reads CASSVEPLGQGGTQYF. As DNA, the CDR3 is TGTGCCAGCAGCGTAGAACCCCTGGGACAGGGGGGAACCCAGTACTTC.

The chain recombines TRBV6-1 with TRBJ1-2; D is undetermined. Trimming removed 3 bases from V and 8 bases from J, with 10 bases in between. The CDR3 sequence is 12 residues long. The V gene's germline CDR1 is MNHNS and CDR2 SASEGT. The CDR3 is CASSDPSRGYTF. The CDR3 coding sequence is TGTGCCAGCAGTGACCCTTCTAGAGGCTACACCTTC.

The DNA for the CDR3 is TGTGCCAGCCGGACAGGCGGTAAAGCTGAAGCTTTCTTT. Residues: CASRTGGKAEAFF. V is TRBV27 and J is TRBJ1-1; TRBD1 matches 7 bases. The junction had 9 bases not matched to a gene; V was cut back by 8 bases and J by 6 bases. The CDR3 is made up of 13 amino acids. Germline CDR1 is MNHEY and CDR2 is SMNVEV (reference sequence).

The CDR3 DNA follows: TGTGCCAGCAGCGGGGGACAGGTCTTGAACTCCTACAATGAGCAGTTCTTC. Residues: CASSGGQVLNSYNEQFF. The chain couples TRBV5-5 to TRBJ2-1, with TRBD1 matching over 8 bases. Per germline, CDR1 SGHKS and CDR2 YYEKEE (reference sequence). This CDR3 spans 17 amino acids. The trim removed 4 bases at V and 0 bases at J, leaving 9 bases unmatched.

This sequence joins TRBV18 and TRBJ2-6, with D possibly TRBD1 on 5 matching bases. Germline CDR1 and CDR2: KGHSH and LQKENI. This CDR3 has 18 residues. V was trimmed by 3 bases and J by 1 base, leaving 16 bases between them. The CDR3 coding sequence is TGTGCCAGCTCACCTTTCCCAGGGTTCGTGTCTGGGGCCAACGTCCTGACTTTC. Translated, it gives CASSPFPGFVSGANVLTF.

This chain links TRBV28 with TRBJ2-3; 9 nucleotides match TRBD2. V dropped 5 bases and J dropped 5; count of bases not matched to a gene: 14. The germline gives CDR1 MDHEN, CDR2 SYDVKM. This CDR3 spans 17 amino acids. The CDR3 protein is CASSSPLGREGRDTQYF. The DNA for the CDR3 is TGTGCCAGCAGTAGCCCCCTAGGGCGGGAGGGCCGAGATACGCAGTATTTT.

This clone was seen only once. For the CDR3, the DNA is TGCGCCAGCAGCCACCGCATCACGGGACAGGGTAACACTGAAGCTTTCTTT. Amino acids: CASSHRITGQGNTEAFF. The chain is built from TRBV4-1 and TRBJ1-1; TRBD1 matches 9 bases. V lost 3 bases, J lost 2 bases, and 10 bases stayed unmatched. The CDR3 is 17 residues long. Germline V gene lookup returns CDR1 MGHRA and CDR2 YSYEKL.

This clone turned up a few times. V and J are TRBV28 and TRBJ1-2; possible D gene TRBD1, 5 bases. V lost 6 bases to trimming and J lost 5 bases, with 10 bases between them. CDR1 and CDR2 from the germline V gene are MDHEN and SYDVKM. The CDR3 is 12 amino acids. The CDR3 DNA is TGTGCCAGCAGGCGGGGACTATATGGCTACACCTTC. This sequence encodes CASRRGLYGYTF.

With regard to this clone: An end of the junction does not agree with germline; a read error may underlie this. The chain is built from TRBV19 and TRBJ2-6; D perhaps matches TRBD2 (6 bases). The CDR3 length is 14 residues. CDR1 and CDR2 (germline): LNHDA, SQIVND (reference sequence). The CDR3 DNA reads TGTGCCACCCAGAGGAGGGGTGGGGCCAACGGCCTGACTTTC. The encoded protein is CATQRRGGANGLTF.

The chain couples TRBV19 to TRBJ1-3; D unresolved. V gave up 3 bases and J gave up 2 bases, with 11 bases separating them. The CDR3 is 15 amino acids. In germline, CDR1 is LNHDA, CDR2 SQIVND (reference sequence). CDR3 in amino acids: CASSIPRGAGNTIYF. DNA of the CDR3: TGTGCCAGTAGTATCCCCCGGGGAGCTGGAAACACCATATATTTT.

The table lists this clone with a count of one. The chain is built from TRBV10-1 and TRBJ2-1; D possibly corresponds to TRBD1 (5 bases). With 8 bases removed from V and 10 bases from J, the gap between germline ends came to 24 bases. This CDR3 has 15 amino acids. Germline values: CDR1 WNHNN, CDR2 SYGVQD (reference sequence). The CDR3 sequence: CASFSTVLISNEQFF. The CDR3 DNA reads TGCGCCAGCTTCTCGACAGTTCTAATTAGCAACGAGCAGTTCTTC.

The genes are TRBV6-5 and TRBJ2-1, with D tentatively TRBD2 (6 bases). The CDR3 consists of 15 residues. V lost 5 bases, J lost 3 bases, and 14 bases lay in between. Germline lookup yields CDR1 MNHEY and CDR2 SVGAGI. The CDR3 DNA is TGTGCCAGCAGTCGCTCTAGCGATGTCTACAATGAGCAGTTCTTC. This translates into CASSRSSDVYNEQFF.

The genes are TRBV6-5 and TRBJ2-5; D may be TRBD2 (6 bases). The end of the DNA fits TRBJ2-7 better, so the J call may be wrong. Germline CDR1 and CDR2: MNHEY and SVGAGI. The CDR3 has 14 amino acids. The CDR3: CAVSPRGSSYEQYF. In nucleotides, the CDR3 is TGTGCCGTATCTCCCCGGGGGAGCTCCTACGAGCAGTACTTC.

CDR3 DNA sequence: TGTGCCAGCAGTCCCCGGACAGGTACTAACTATGGCTACACCTTC. The encoded protein is CASSPRTGTNYGYTF. This sequence joins TRBV27 and TRBJ1-2, with TRBD1 matching over 7 bases. The J segment lost 0 bases and the V segment lost 5 bases, leaving 6 bases of the junction unmatched. Germline V gives CDR1 MNHEY, CDR2 SMNVEV (reference sequence). This CDR3 comprises 15 residues.

The genes are TRBV19 and TRBJ1-1, with no clear D. The CDR3 is 13 residues long. Looked up from germline, CDR1 is LNHDA and CDR2 is SQIVND (reference sequence). The ends were cut back, 3 bases at V and 3 bases at J, with 8 bases in the middle. CDR3 protein: CASSIREDTEAFF. CDR3 in DNA: TGTGCCAGTAGTATCCGGGAGGACACTGAAGCTTTCTTT.

The chain employs TRBV2 and TRBJ1-1, with D unclear. The CDR3 is made up of 13 amino acids. Germline CDR1 reads SNHLY; CDR2 reads FYNNEI. V lost 5 bases and J 4 bases, leaving 11 bases between the germline ends. CDR3 in DNA: TGTGCCAGCAGTCGTGGGCCGGCCACTGAAGCTTTCTTT. Amino acids: CASSRGPATEAFF. The variable domain in full, completed from reference TRBV2 and TRBJ1-1, reads EPEVTQTPSHQVTQMGQEVILRCVPISNHLYFYWYRQILGQKVEFLVSFYNNEISEKSEIFDDQFSVERPDGSNFTLKIRSTKLEDSAMYFCASSRGPATEAFFGQGTRLTVV.

For the CDR3, the DNA is TGTGCCAGCAGTTTAAGTCGTTCGGGTCACAGCTACACCTTC. Translated, it gives CASSLSRSGHSYTF. The chain has TRBV28 and TRBJ1-2, with D unclear. Germline V CDR1 and CDR2: MDHEN, SYDVKM. This CDR3 contains 14 residues. V shed 2 bases and J shed 9 bases, with 16 bases lying between them.